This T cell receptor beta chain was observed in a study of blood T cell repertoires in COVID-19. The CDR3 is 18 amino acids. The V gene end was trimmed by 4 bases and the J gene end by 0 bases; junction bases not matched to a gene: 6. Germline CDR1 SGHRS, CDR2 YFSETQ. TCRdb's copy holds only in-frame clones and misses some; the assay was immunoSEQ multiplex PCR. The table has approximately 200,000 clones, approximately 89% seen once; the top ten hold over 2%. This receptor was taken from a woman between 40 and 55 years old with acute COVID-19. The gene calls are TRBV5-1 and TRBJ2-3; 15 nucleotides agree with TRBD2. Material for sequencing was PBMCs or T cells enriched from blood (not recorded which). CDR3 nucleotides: TGCGCCAGCAGCCGGGGACTAGCGGGGGGTCTGAGCACAGATACGCAGTATTTT. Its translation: CASSRGLAGGLSTDTQYF.